Listed below are T cell receptor beta chains from one sample, sequenced in a study of blood T cell repertoires in COVID-19. Using immunoSEQ multiplex PCR, the repertoire was profiled, and TCRdb retains in-frame clones only, with some absent. Here the sample spans hundreds of thousands of clones, approximately 90% being singletons. The specimen was peripheral blood. The receptors derive from a man younger than 35 with active or convalescent COVID-19. Both conserved end residues are part of each CDR3. D genes are given only for firm matches. Some rows mark clone size as missing; the rest say once, few, many or name a class of expanded clone.

d_gene	abundance	v_gene	j_gene	CDR3aa	CDR3nt
-	-	TRBV7-9	TRBJ1-2	CASSPVANYGYTF	TGTGCCAGCAGCCCGGTCGCTAACTATGGCTACACCTTC
-	-	TRBV5-1	TRBJ1-2	CASSPGGSQNYGYTF	TGCGCCAGCAGCCCCGGGGGGTCCCAGAACTATGGCTACACCTTC
TRBD1	-	TRBV6-5	TRBJ2-2	CASSYYRQGSGELFF	TGTGCCAGCAGTTACTATCGACAGGGATCTGGGGAGCTGTTTTTT
-	-	TRBV4-3	TRBJ1-2	CASSQSGVGYGYTF	TGCGCCAGCAGCCAATCCGGGGTGGGGTATGGCTACACCTTC
-	-	TRBV5-6	TRBJ1-2	CASSPTNYGYTF	TGTGCCAGCAGCCCTACTAACTATGGCTACACCTTC
TRBD1	-	TRBV2	TRBJ1-4	CASSESIRDRVVF	TGTGCCAGCAGTGAATCCATCCGGGACAGGGTGGTTTTT
-	-	TRBV9	TRBJ2-1	CASRARTGSSYNEQFF	TGTGCCAGCAGGGCCCGGACGGGAAGCTCCTACAATGAGCAGTTCTTC
-	few	TRBV10-2	TRBJ1-1	CASSEPGMNTEAFF	TGCGCCAGCAGTGAACCAGGGATGAACACTGAAGCTTTCTTT
TRBD2	-	TRBV4-2	TRBJ2-1	CASSVRLAGSNNEQFF	TGTGCCAGCAGCGTACGGCTAGCGGGCTCAAACAATGAGCAGTTCTTC
TRBD1	-	TRBV2	TRBJ2-7	CASSFNRGFNEQYF	TGTGCCAGCAGTTTTAACAGGGGGTTTAACGAGCAGTACTTC
TRBD1	-	TRBV12-5	TRBJ2-6	CASGLVQGVSGANVLTF	TGTGCTAGTGGTTTGGTACAGGGGGTCTCTGGGGCCAACGTCCTGACTTTC
TRBD1	-	TRBV28	TRBJ2-2	CASRDRVGHGELFF	TGTGCCAGCAGAGACAGGGTTGGTCACGGGGAGCTGTTTTTT
-	-	TRBV10-3	TRBJ2-1	CAISESNRDTFYNEQFF	TGTGCCATCAGTGAGTCGAATCGGGACACCTTCTACAATGAGCAGTTCTTC
-	-	TRBV7-9	TRBJ1-1	CASSFLLETEAFF	TGTGCCAGCAGCTTTTTGTTGGAGACTGAAGCTTTCTTT
-	-	TRBV5-4	TRBJ1-2	CASSTWTDYYGYTF	TGTGCCAGCAGCACGTGGACAGACTACTATGGCTACACCTTC